These 25 T cell receptor beta chains were all obtained from the same sample, sequenced in a study of blood T cell repertoires in COVID-19. The method was immunoSEQ multiplex PCR; TCRdb's version includes in-frame clones alone and lacks a portion of them. Here the sample spans under 300,000 clones, 75% to 90% being singletons. Sequencing was carried out using peripheral blood. The receptors come from a woman aged 70-85 years with acute or convalescent COVID-19.

V and J are TRBV2 and TRBJ1-1; D is undetermined. The CDR3 extends over 14 amino acids. Germline V gene data show CDR1 as SNHLY and CDR2 as FYNNEI. V gave up 5 bases and J gave up 2 bases, with 12 bases separating them. The CDR3 sequence: CASSQVPGNTEAFF. CDR3 coding DNA: TGTGCCAGCAGTCAGGTTCCAGGCAACACTGAAGCTTTCTTT. Filled out from reference TRBV2 and TRBJ1-1, the complete variable domain reads EPEVTQTPSHQVTQMGQEVILRCVPISNHLYFYWYRQILGQKVEFLVSFYNNEISEKSEIFDDQFSVERPDGSNFTLKIRSTKLEDSAMYFCASSQVPGNTEAFFGQGTRLTVV.

The chain carries TRBV5-1 and TRBJ2-2, with TRBD1 matching 11 bases. Germline trimming cut 3 bases from V and 2 bases from J; bases unmatched to any gene: 3. The CDR3 totals 16 residues. In germline, CDR1 is SGHRS, CDR2 YFSETQ. The CDR3 is CASSWGQGVNTGELFF. CDR3 DNA sequence: TGCGCCAGCAGCTGGGGACAGGGGGTTAACACCGGGGAGCTGTTTTTT.

The chain recombines TRBV19 with TRBJ1-1, with 9 bases fitting TRBD1. Germline V gene data show CDR1 as LNHDA and CDR2 as SQIVND (reference sequence). The CDR3 has 14 amino acids. J lost 1 base, V lost 9 bases, and 6 bases had no gene match. CDR3 loop: CASVQGAWNTEAFF. In DNA form, the CDR3 reads TGTGCCAGCGTACAGGGGGCTTGGAACACTGAAGCTTTCTTT.

V gene TRBV18 combines with J gene TRBJ1-2; TRBD1 aligns across 8 bases. The V gene end was trimmed by 3 bases and the J gene end by 7 bases; junction bases not matched to a gene: 7. CDR1 and CDR2 (germline): KGHSH, LQKENI. This CDR3 has 14 amino acids. This chain's CDR3 is CASSPPGGGIGYTF. For the CDR3, the DNA is TGTGCCAGCTCACCTCCAGGGGGCGGAATTGGCTACACCTTC.

The rearrangement uses TRBV19 and TRBJ1-5; D is uncertain. V lost 4 bases and J lost 7, with 14 bases in between. Germline V gene sequence: CDR1 LNHDA, CDR2 SQIVND (reference sequence). The CDR3 is 14 residues long. CDR3 coding DNA: TGTGCCAGTAGTAGCGCAAACTCACCCCAGCCCCAGCATTTT. The encoded protein is CASSSANSPQPQHF.

This chain uses TRBV11-2 with TRBJ2-1; 11 nucleotides agree with TRBD2. CDR1 and CDR2 (germline): SGHAT, FQNNGV. The J segment lost 4 bases and the V segment lost 5 bases, leaving 7 bases of the junction unmatched. This CDR3 has 16 residues. CDR3 protein: CASSPLAGGRYNEQFF. Here the CDR3 DNA reads TGTGCCAGCAGCCCTCTAGCGGGGGGTAGGTACAATGAGCAGTTCTTC.

This sequence joins TRBV6-5 and TRBJ1-2; 10 nucleotides line up with TRBD1. CDR3 length: 15 residues. The germline V gene has CDR1 MNHEY and CDR2 SVGAGI. Trimming cost V 0 bases and J 4 bases; bases outside gene matches: 2. The CDR3 nucleotides read TGTGCCAGCAGTTACTCTAGGACAGGGGGCTATGGCTACACCTTC. Translated: CASSYSRTGGYGYTF.

V and J are TRBV3-1 (or the pseudogene TRBV3-2) and TRBJ2-1; 8 bases are shared with TRBD2. CDR1 and CDR2 (germline): LGHDT, YNNKEL (reference sequence). J was trimmed by 3 bases and V by 4 bases; bases with no gene match: 2. The CDR3 totals 14 residues. The CDR3 DNA sequence: TGTGCCAGCAGCCCCGGGGGGGGCTACAATGAGCAGTTCTTC. Translated: CASSPGGGYNEQFF.

The chain combines TRBV11-2 with TRBJ2-2; D perhaps matches TRBD1 (5 bases). This CDR3 contains 15 residues. V gave up 2 bases and J gave up 5 bases, with 12 bases separating them. Germline V gives CDR1 SGHAT, CDR2 FQNNGV. The CDR3 protein is CASSLSYRHTGELFF. In DNA form, the CDR3 reads TGTGCCAGCAGCTTATCATACAGGCATACCGGGGAGCTGTTTTTT.

V is TRBV15 and J is TRBJ1-1; no firm D call. In germline, CDR1 is LNHNV, CDR2 YYDKDF (reference sequence). This CDR3 spans 13 amino acids. The ends were cut back, 3 bases at V and 2 bases at J, with 7 bases in the middle. As DNA, the CDR3 is TGTGCCACCAGCAGGGAGGTCAACACTGAAGCTTTCTTT. Its translation is CATSREVNTEAFF.

The gene calls are TRBV10-1 and TRBJ1-1, with D unclear. Trimming shortened V by 2 bases and J by 0 bases, and 7 bases separated the two germline ends. Per germline, CDR1 WNHNN and CDR2 SYGVQD (reference sequence). The CDR3 consists of 14 residues. In DNA form, the CDR3 reads TGCGCCAGCAGTGAGAACGACATGAACACTGAAGCTTTCTTT. This translates into CASSENDMNTEAFF.

The genes are TRBV18 and TRBJ1-1; D possibly corresponds to TRBD1 (5 bases). The CDR3 loop spans 14 amino acids. CDR1 and CDR2 (germline): KGHSH, LQKENI. With 5 bases removed from V and 4 bases from J, the gap between germline ends came to 14 bases. Here the CDR3 reads CASSFGRRGTEAFF. CDR3 coding DNA: TGTGCCAGCTCATTTGGGCGGAGGGGCACTGAAGCTTTCTTT.

The rearrangement joins TRBV5-1 to TRBJ1-1; D ambiguous. This CDR3 comprises 13 residues. Germline CDR1 and CDR2: SGHRS and YFSETQ. The ends were cut back, 4 bases at V and 1 base at J, with 8 bases in the middle. DNA of the CDR3: TGCGCCAGCAGCCCGGTACCGAACACTGAAGCTTTCTTT. This codes for CASSPVPNTEAFF.

The rearrangement joins TRBV18 to TRBJ1-1; 8 bases align to TRBD1. This CDR3 has 15 amino acids. The germline V gene encodes CDR1 KGHSH and CDR2 LQKENI. The ends lost 6 bases at V and 11 bases at J; junction bases unmatched: 17. The CDR3 loop is CASSPDRVGPSDAFF. The CDR3 coding sequence is TGTGCCAGCTCCCCGGACAGGGTGGGGCCTTCGGATGCTTTCTTT.

This chain uses TRBV6-6 with TRBJ2-5; D ambiguous. The CDR3 loop spans 10 amino acids. The germline V gene has CDR1 MNHNY and CDR2 SVGAGI (reference sequence). V was cut by 0 bases and J by 11 bases, with 4 bases left in between. This CDR3 reads CASSYSRQYF. CDR3 bases: TGTGCCAGCAGTTACTCGAGACAGTACTTC.

The V and J genes are TRBV5-6 and TRBJ1-2, with TRBD1 as a possible D gene (5 bases). Per germline, CDR1 SGHDT and CDR2 YYEEEE. This CDR3 is built from 15 residues. V shed 4 bases and J shed 8 bases, with 21 bases lying between them. The CDR3 protein is CASSPLVGGSKGYTF. The CDR3 region has the DNA TGTGCCAGCAGCCCGTTAGTGGGGGGGAGTAAAGGCTACACCTTC.

The chain combines TRBV2 with TRBJ2-3; 11 bases fit TRBD2. The V gene end was trimmed by 7 bases and the J gene end by 6 bases; junction bases not matched to a gene: 6. This CDR3 is 14 amino acids long. Germline V lookup: CDR1 SNHLY, CDR2 FYNNEI. The CDR3 protein is CASKTTSGVDTQYF. CDR3 DNA: TGTGCCAGCAAGACGACTAGCGGGGTGGATACGCAGTATTTT.

CDR3 amino acids: CASSSQVQNTGELFF. As DNA, the CDR3 is TGTGCCAGCAGCTCCCAGGTGCAGAACACCGGGGAGCTGTTTTTT. The J gene is TRBJ2-2, the V gene TRBV11-3; no reliable D call. Trimming cost V 4 bases and J 1 base, with 10 bases left between them. The CDR3 covers 15 residues. Looked up from germline, CDR1 is SGHNT and CDR2 is YENEEA.

This chain uses TRBV7-8 with TRBJ1-2; D may be TRBD1 (5 bases). The germline V and J ends were trimmed by 1 base and 8 bases, with 23 bases remaining between them. CDR3 length equals 17 residues. Germline-derived CDR1 and CDR2 are SGHVS and FQNEAQ. The CDR3 loop reads CASSLGSVARAAGGYTF. The CDR3 coding sequence is TGTGCCAGCAGCTTAGGAAGTGTGGCCAGGGCCGCCGGGGGCTACACCTTC. Full variable domain (missing parts from reference TRBV7-8 and TRBJ1-2): GAGVSQSPRYKVAKRGQDVALRCDPISGHVSLFWYQQALGQGPEFLTYFQNEAQLDKSGLPSDRFFAERPEGSVSTLKIQRTQQEDSAVYLCASSLGSVARAAGGYTFGSGTRLTVV.

J is TRBJ1-2 and V is TRBV29-1, with a possible D match to TRBD1 (6 bases). Per the germline V gene, CDR1 is SQVTM and CDR2 is ANQGSEA. This CDR3 has 12 residues. The CDR3 nucleotides are TGCCGTTCCGGGGACACCGCTTATGGCTACACCTTC. It encodes CRSGDTAYGYTF.

This chain connects TRBV2 to TRBJ1-4, with 7 bases identical to TRBD1. CDR3 length: 13 amino acids. The J segment lost 8 bases and the V segment lost 6 bases, leaving 6 bases of the junction unmatched. In germline, CDR1 is SNHLY, CDR2 FYNNEI. The CDR3 coding sequence is TGTGCCAGCAGGGAGAGGGGGCGCGAAAAACTGTTTTTT. Protein: CASRERGREKLFF.

This chain uses TRBV5-1 with TRBJ1-3; D not resolved. Germline V lookup: CDR1 SGHRS, CDR2 YFSETQ. The CDR3 has 15 amino acids. Trimming cost V 5 bases and J 0 bases, with 12 bases left between them. CDR3 loop: CASSKETTSGNTIYF. CDR3 DNA sequence: TGCGCCAGCAGTAAGGAGACGACCTCTGGAAACACCATATATTTT.

This clone was counted between two and nine times. The chain has TRBV19 and TRBJ1-1, with D hard to call. Germline loops: CDR1 LNHDA, CDR2 SQIVND (reference sequence). V was pared by 4 bases and J by 0 bases, with 15 bases between. The CDR3 is 16 residues long. The CDR3: CASSNPGWGMNTEAFF. Written as DNA, the CDR3 is TGTGCCAGTAGTAACCCGGGGTGGGGTATGAACACTGAAGCTTTCTTT.

This chain uses TRBV5-1 with TRBJ2-5; 9 bases are a match to TRBD2. CDR3 length equals 15 residues. Germline CDR1 is SGHRS and CDR2 is YFSETQ. The V and J ends lost 0 bases and 5 bases, in that order; junction bases with no gene match: 5. The CDR3 bases are TGCGCCAGCAGCTTGGAGGGACTAGCTTATGAGACCCAGTACTTC. Amino acid sequence: CASSLEGLAYETQYF.

This chain links TRBV6-2 or TRBV6-3 with TRBJ2-1; no reliable D call. V lost 5 bases, J lost 6 bases, and 11 bases lay in between. Germline V lookup: CDR1 MNHEY, CDR2 SVGEGT. The CDR3 consists of 13 residues. CDR3 sequence: CASSNPNGNEQFF. In DNA, the CDR3 is TGTGCCAGCAGTAACCCTAATGGCAATGAGCAGTTCTTC.